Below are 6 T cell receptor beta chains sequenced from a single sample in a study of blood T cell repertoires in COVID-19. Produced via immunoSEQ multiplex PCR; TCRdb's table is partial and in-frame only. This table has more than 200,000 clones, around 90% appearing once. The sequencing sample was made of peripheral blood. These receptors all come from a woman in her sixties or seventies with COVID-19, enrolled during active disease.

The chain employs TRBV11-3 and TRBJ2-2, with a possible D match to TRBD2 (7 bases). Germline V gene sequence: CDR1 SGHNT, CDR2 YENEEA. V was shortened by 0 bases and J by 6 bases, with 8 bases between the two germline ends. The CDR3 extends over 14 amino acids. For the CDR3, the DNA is TGTGCCAGCAGCTTAGAAGGGGGGGCCGGGGAGCTGTTTTTT. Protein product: CASSLEGGAGELFF.

The CDR3 bases are TGTGCCAGCAGCACCGGGCCCGGGACACCAGCCCACGAGCAGTACTTC. It is translated as CASSTGPGTPAHEQYF. V usage is TRBV9 and J usage is TRBJ2-7; possible D gene TRBD1, 6 bases. Trimming shortened V by 4 bases and J by 5 bases, and 22 bases separated the two germline ends. CDR1 is SGDLS, CDR2 YYNGEE, per germline. This CDR3 spans 16 amino acids.

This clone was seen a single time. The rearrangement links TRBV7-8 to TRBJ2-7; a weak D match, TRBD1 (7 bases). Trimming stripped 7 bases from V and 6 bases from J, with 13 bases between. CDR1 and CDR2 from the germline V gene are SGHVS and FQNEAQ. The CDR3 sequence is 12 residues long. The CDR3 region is CASTQGGREQYF. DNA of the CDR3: TGTGCCAGCACCCAGGGGGGCCGCGAGCAGTACTTC.

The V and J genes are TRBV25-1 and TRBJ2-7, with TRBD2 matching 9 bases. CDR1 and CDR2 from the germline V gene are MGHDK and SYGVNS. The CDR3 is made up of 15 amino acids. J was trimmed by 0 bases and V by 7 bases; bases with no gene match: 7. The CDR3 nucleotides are TGTGCCAGCACGCCCGGCGGGAGGGACTCCTACGAGCAGTACTTC. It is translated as CASTPGGRDSYEQYF.

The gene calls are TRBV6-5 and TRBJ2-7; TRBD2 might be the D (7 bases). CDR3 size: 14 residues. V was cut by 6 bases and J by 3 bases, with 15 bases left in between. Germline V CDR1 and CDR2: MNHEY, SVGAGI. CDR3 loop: CASSPMGGGYEQYF. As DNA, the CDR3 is TGTGCCAGCAGCCCCATGGGAGGGGGCTACGAGCAGTACTTC.

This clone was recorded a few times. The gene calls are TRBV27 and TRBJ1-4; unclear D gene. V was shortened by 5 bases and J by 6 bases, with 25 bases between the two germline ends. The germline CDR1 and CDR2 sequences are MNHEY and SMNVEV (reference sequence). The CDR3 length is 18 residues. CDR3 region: CASSPASRVGRRDEKLFF. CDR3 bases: TGTGCCAGCAGTCCCGCTAGTCGCGTGGGGAGACGGGATGAAAAACTGTTTTTT.